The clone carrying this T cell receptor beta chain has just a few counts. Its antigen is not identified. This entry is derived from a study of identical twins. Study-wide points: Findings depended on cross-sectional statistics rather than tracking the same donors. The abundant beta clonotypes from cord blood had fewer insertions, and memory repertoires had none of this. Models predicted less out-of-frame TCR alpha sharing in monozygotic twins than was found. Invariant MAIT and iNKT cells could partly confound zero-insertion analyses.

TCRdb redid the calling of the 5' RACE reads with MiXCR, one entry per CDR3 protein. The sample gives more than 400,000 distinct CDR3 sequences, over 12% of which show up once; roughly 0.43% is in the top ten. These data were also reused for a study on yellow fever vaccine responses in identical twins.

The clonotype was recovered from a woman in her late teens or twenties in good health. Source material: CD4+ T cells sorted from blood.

The CDR3 DNA follows: TGCGCCAGCAGCACGGACGGGGGGCGGACTGAAGCTTTCTTT. This translates into CASSTDGGRTEAFF. The chain uses TRBV5-1 and TRBJ1-1, with D possibly being TRBD1 (6 bases). V was trimmed by 4 bases and J by 5 bases, leaving 15 bases between them. CDR1 and CDR2 from the germline V gene are SGHRS and YFSETQ. The CDR3 is made up of 14 amino acids.